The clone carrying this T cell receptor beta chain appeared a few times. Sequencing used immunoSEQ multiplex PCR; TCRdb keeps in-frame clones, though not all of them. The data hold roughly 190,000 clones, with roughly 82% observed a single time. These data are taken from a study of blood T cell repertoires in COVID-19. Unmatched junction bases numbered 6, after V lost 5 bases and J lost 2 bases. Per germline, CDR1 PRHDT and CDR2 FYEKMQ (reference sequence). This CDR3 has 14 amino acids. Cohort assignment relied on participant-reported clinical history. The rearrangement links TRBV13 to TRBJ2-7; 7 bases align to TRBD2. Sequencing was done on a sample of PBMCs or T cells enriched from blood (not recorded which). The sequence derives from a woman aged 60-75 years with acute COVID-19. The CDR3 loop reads CASSPRRGAYEQYF. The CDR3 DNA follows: TGTGCCAGCAGCCCTCGACGGGGGGCCTACGAGCAGTACTTC.